This TCR beta chain was recorded in a study of T-cell reconstitution after alpha-beta-depleted transplantation in children. Study-wide points: Recipient T cells and thymic progenitors that survived were the source of the high TCRbeta diversity seen at day 60 in some patients. About two months after transplant, alpha-beta T cells reportedly came from several hundred expanded graft clones. It was newly produced T cells that mostly accounted for T-cell counts and diversity one year after transplant.

The CDR3 loop spans 14 amino acids. Germline-derived CDR1 and CDR2 are LNHDA and SQIVND (reference sequence). J lost 3 bases, V lost 4 bases, and 6 bases had no gene match. This clonotype came up a few times. Its target is not known. Unique molecular identifiers were used to barcode this TCRbeta library. TCRdb passed the PCR reads through MiXCR, listing each CDR3 protein once. There are hundreds of thousands of distinct CDR3 sequences in the sample; approximately 10% occur only once, and less than 25% lies in the top ten. This chain joins TRBV19 and TRBJ2-7, with 7 bases aligning to TRBD1. Here the sequenced sample was peripheral blood, taken 180 days after TCRalphabeta/CD19-depleted stem cell transplant. The receptor was derived from a male patient between 2 and 10 years old who had a stem cell transplant for chronic granulomatous disease, so the T cells may come from the graft donor. As DNA, the CDR3 is TGTGCCAGTAGTAGACAGGGTATCATCTACGAGCAGTACTTC. This encodes CASSRQGIIYEQYF.